This T cell receptor (beta chain) was obtained from a study of shared clonotypes between healthy human individuals. Study-level findings and limits: Genetic and exposure-history diversity was limited by the few donors.

The V and J ends lost 6 bases and 0 bases, in that order; junction bases with no gene match: 3. The CDR3 runs 14 residues. Germline-derived CDR1 and CDR2 are MNHNS and SASEGT. Comments on this clone: The antigen is not known.

Deep level was the assay's run setting. Here immunoSEQ multiplex PCR was the method, and the copy in TCRdb shows in-frame clones only, minus some. Counted here are about 2.3 million clones, more than 85% occurring once; the ten biggest clones make up 0.3% to 0.4%. The sample consisted of naive CD4+ T cells from PBMCs. Documented subset: CD45RA+ positively selected. The V gene is TRBV6-1, the J gene TRBJ1-1; 8 nucleotides match TRBD1. The clonotype originates from a man younger than 35 in good health. Some clones in this sample may be carry-over from other donors' samples. CDR3 coding DNA: TGTGCCAGCAGACAGGGGGGGATGAACACTGAAGCTTTCTTT. It yields the protein CASRQGGMNTEAFF.